Listed below are T cell receptor beta chains from one sample, sequenced in a study of T cell responses to AZD1222 COVID-19 vaccine. This table comes from immunoSEQ multiplex PCR, and its TCRdb copy is limited to in-frame clones, with some not included. The table includes about 200,000 clones, approximately 94% detected once. Sample: peripheral blood, taken 28 days after the second dose of the MenACWY control vaccine. All receptors come from an adult who received the MenACWY meningococcal vaccine as a control. CDR3s include the opening cysteine and the closing phenylalanine or tryptophan. The D gene is left open where the match is weak. Size is stated for part of the rows, as once, few or many counts, or as a class when the clone is expanded.

J	size	D	length	V	DNA	CDR3
TRBJ2-3	NA	NA	12	TRBV28	TGTGCCAGCAGTTTGGAAACTACTACGCAGTATTTT	CASSLETTTQYF
TRBJ1-2	NA	TRBD1	15	TRBV5-1	TGCGCCAGCAGCCCTGGCGACAGGGCGATGGAAGGCTACACCTTC	CASSPGDRAMEGYTF
TRBJ2-1	NA	NA	16	TRBV27	TGTGCCAGCGAAAGTACGGCGGGTGGTTCCTACAATGAGCAGTTCTTC	CASESTAGGSYNEQFF
TRBJ1-1	NA	TRBD1	16	TRBV5-4	TGTGCCAGCAGCCACCGGGACAGGTACGCTGACGCTGAAGCTTTCTTT	CASSHRDRYADAEAFF
TRBJ2-7	NA	TRBD2	14	TRBV6-5	TGTGCCAGCAGGACGGGAGGTGGGTACTACGAGCAGTACTTC	CASRTGGGYYEQYF
TRBJ1-4	NA	NA	13	TRBV30	TGTGCCTGGAAAAGGGCTCGTAATGAAAAACTGTTTTTT	CAWKRARNEKLFF
TRBJ1-5	NA	NA	13	TRBV19	TGTGCCAGCGAAGGACGGGGCAATCAGCCCCAGCATTTT	CASEGRGNQPQHF
TRBJ2-1	NA	TRBD2	15	TRBV28	TGTGCCAGCGGATCAGCGGGAGTCGGGGTTGATGAGCAGTTCTTC	CASGSAGVGVDEQFF
TRBJ2-1	NA	TRBD2	16	TRBV24-1	TGTGCCACCAGTGATCCAGCGGGGGCTTCGAACAATGAGCAGTTCTTC	CATSDPAGASNNEQFF
TRBJ2-1	NA	NA	12	TRBV6-4	TGTGCCAGCAGTGATGATAACAATGAGCAGTTCTTC	CASSDDNNEQFF
TRBJ2-7	once	NA	12	TRBV6-2/TRBV6-3	TGTGCCAGCAGTTACGACCCTCCAGAGCAGTACTTC	CASSYDPPEQYF
TRBJ1-2	NA	TRBD1	13	TRBV5-4	TGTGCCAGCAGCCCCGGGACAGGGGACGGCTACACCTTC	CASSPGTGDGYTF
TRBJ1-4	NA	NA	14	TRBV30	TGTGCCTGGAGCGTCAGGAGGAATAATGAAAAACTGTTTTTT	CAWSVRRNNEKLFF
TRBJ1-2	NA	NA	15	TRBV6-5	TGTGCCAGCAGTCCAGGGGCAGGAGGGACCTATGGCTACACCTTC	CASSPGAGGTYGYTF
TRBJ2-7	NA	NA	13	TRBV14	TGTGCCAGCAGCCATTTAGGCTTGGGGGAGCAGTACTTC	CASSHLGLGEQYF
TRBJ2-7	NA	NA	12	TRBV7-2	TGTGCCAGCAGCCGGACAGATTACGAGCAGTACTTC	CASSRTDYEQYF
TRBJ2-2	once	TRBD2	13	TRBV2	TGTGCCAGGAAAACGGGAGGTGCCGGGGAGCTGTTTTTT	CARKTGGAGELFF
TRBJ2-7	NA	NA	12	TRBV30	TGTGCCTGGAGTGCCCCAATCTACGAGCAGTACTTC	CAWSAPIYEQYF
TRBJ1-5	NA	NA	14	TRBV10-2	TGCGCCAGCACAGGGCCTAATAGCAATCAGCCCCAGCATTTT	CASTGPNSNQPQHF
TRBJ1-4	NA	TRBD1	14	TRBV2	TGTGCCAGCAGCGGCACAGGGGGCGCGGAAAAACTGTTTTTT	CASSGTGGAEKLFF
TRBJ1-2	NA	TRBD1	17	TRBV4-3	TGCGCCAGCAGCCACCCCACAGGGGGAGACATGAACTATGGCTACACCTTC	CASSHPTGGDMNYGYTF
TRBJ1-2	NA	NA	15	TRBV3-1/TRBV3-2	TGTGCCAGCAGCCACCGACAGGCGGAAGCGAGTGGCTACACCTTC	CASSHRQAEASGYTF
TRBJ2-1	NA	TRBD2	15	TRBV7-2	TGTGCCAGCAGCCCAGCGGGAGTTACCTACAATGAGCAGTTCTTC	CASSPAGVTYNEQFF
TRBJ1-5	once	TRBD1	16	TRBV24-1	TGTGCCACCAGTGACCCGGGACAGGGGCAGGATCAGCCCCAGCATTTT	CATSDPGQGQDQPQHF
TRBJ1-2	NA	TRBD1	15	TRBV18	TGTGCCAGCTCACCGGGGACAGGGAATAACTATGGCTACACCTTC	CASSPGTGNNYGYTF
TRBJ1-2	NA	NA	13	TRBV9	TGTGCCAGCAGCGTAGAGGGGCCGCGGGGCTACACCTTC	CASSVEGPRGYTF
TRBJ1-3	NA	NA	12	TRBV30	TGTGCCTGGGAAAGCAACGGGGACACCATATATTTT	CAWESNGDTIYF
TRBJ2-5	NA	NA	15	TRBV6-1	TGTGCCAGCAGTGAAGCGCCTACACTCCAAGAGACCCAGTACTTC	CASSEAPTLQETQYF
TRBJ1-5	NA	TRBD1	17	TRBV6-2/TRBV6-3	TGTGCCAGCAGTTACGCGGAAAGACAGGGGCCCAATCAGCCCCAGCATTTT	CASSYAERQGPNQPQHF
TRBJ2-7	NA	TRBD1	17	TRBV6-2/TRBV6-3	TGTGCCAGCAGTGACCGCGGACAGGGACCGATAAGGACCGAGCAGTACTTC	CASSDRGQGPIRTEQYF
TRBJ2-3	once	TRBD2	15	TRBV7-6	TGTGCCAGCAGCTTAGGGGCGGGAGGGCCAAATACGCAGTATTTT	CASSLGAGGPNTQYF
TRBJ2-2	few	TRBD2	17	TRBV3-1/TRBV3-2	TGTGCCAGCAGCCACTTGAGCGGGGGGGCCCACACCGGGGAGCTGTTTTTT	CASSHLSGGAHTGELFF
TRBJ2-1	NA	TRBD2	15	TRBV30	TGTGCCTGGATCACCGGGACTAGCTCCTACAATGAGCAGTTCTTC	CAWITGTSSYNEQFF
TRBJ1-1	NA	NA	14	TRBV18	TGTGCCAGCTCAGAGGACAGCTTAAACACTGAAGCTTTCTTT	CASSEDSLNTEAFF
TRBJ1-1	NA	NA	15	TRBV4-3	TGCGCCAGCAGCCAAGACCCGGGACCGCCGACTGAAGCTTTCTTT	CASSQDPGPPTEAFF